This TCR beta chain derives from a study of cytomegalovirus exposure and HLA in healthy donors (dated by TCRdb to about 2017). A note on the overall study: An earlier analysis of 587 of the donors reported 276 Gb of sequence data and some 110 million unique TCR beta sequences obtained from some 200 million T cells. Approximately 330 gigabases of sequencing data and around 88 million unique TCR sequences made up an early release that covered 640 HLA-typed donors. Of the approximately 400 genotyped donors, 65% to 90% fell in the genetic ancestry cluster associated with self-reported Caucasian donors. The study aimed to test whether cataloging public T cell receptors could reveal signatures of past pathogen exposure. The T cell repertoires of under 700 subjects were profiled by immunosequencing and related to cytomegalovirus serostatus. Besides the first cohort of roughly 640 subjects, a separate validation cohort made up of around 120 different subjects was used. To predict cytomegalovirus infection status, the study combined high-throughput TCR immunosequencing, statistical association of individual TCRs with disease status, and machine learning. A later analysis re-analyzed previously published TCR beta repertoires from about 730 donors and added high-resolution HLA genotyping to study TCR occurrence patterns. In the later analysis, no new phenotypic data were used to find candidate immune exposures; instead, reliance was placed on TCR beta sequences and their occurrence across donors. An earlier analysis of about 600 of the donors used high-throughput TCR beta sequencing to judge whether each TCR beta V gene segment behaved as functional or pseudogenic. Donor age, sex, ethnicity and CMV serostatus were compiled alongside the repertoire data. Genome-wide SNP genotypes for about 60% of the roughly 670 donors were used in a later genetic analysis, which treated that subset as a discovery cohort. Every discovery cohort repertoire had been produced on one sequencing platform. Class I and class II HLA loci were covered by the typing at four-digit resolution. The number of typed donors differed by locus: about 620-630 for A, B, C, DRB1 and DQB1; 522 for DQA1; approximately 610 for DPA1; and 450 to 480 for DPB1. Several DR-DQ haplotypes were handled as single units for association and clustering, since linkage in the cohort was strong. Among roughly 400 genotyped donors of the cohort, an average of about 240,000 unique TCR beta nucleotide sequences were sequenced per donor, roughly 20% of them non-productive.

The cohort was made up of roughly 670 healthy bone marrow donors. At the time of sampling, every cohort member was nominally healthy, though immune exposures that went unrecorded were likely present. The donor was CMV seronegative and was included in the group of about 350 seronegative cohort members. Every donor gave a peripheral blood sample, and the peripheral blood mononuclear cells from that sample were used for TCR beta sequencing. The Qiagen DNeasy Blood Extraction Kit was used to extract genomic DNA from the blood cell samples. Libraries were made using the immunoSEQ multiplex PCR assay. For the multiplex PCR, a mixture combining 60 forward primers for TCR Vbeta segments and 13 reverse primers for TCR Jbeta segments was used. A multiplex PCR assay on genomic DNA amplified the CDR3 region of rearranged TCR beta genes. The amplified TCR beta libraries were sequenced on the Illumina HiSeq System as 87-base-pair reads. From the authors' description of their analysis: A later analysis tallied 80 million to 95 million unique TCR beta chains across the approximately 670 repertoires, and around 9.9 million of those chains were shared by two or more donors. Raw reads were error-corrected and collapsed into unique sequences by a nearest-neighbor algorithm in which closely related sequences were merged to remove PCR and sequencing errors. To assign V, D and J gene segments, CDR3 sequences were aligned to IMGT reference sequences. Each retained sequence needed at least a six-nucleotide match to both a V gene segment and a J gene segment. A rearrangement counted as productive if the CDR3 had no stop codons and remained in frame with V and J, and every other rearrangement counted as non-productive. CDR3 was defined by IMGT convention, running from the second conserved V-encoded cysteine to the conserved J-encoded phenylalanine. The earlier analysis of 587 of the donors excluded sequences that lacked an unambiguous match to a single V gene segment. In an earlier analysis of approximately 590 of the donors, a V segment was called functional when productive rearrangements were above 56.7%, and segregating when the standard deviation between donors exceeded 5%. A statistical classification framework was developed to diagnose cytomegalovirus status using the catalog of TCR beta chain sequences. In a later analysis, TCR nucleotide sequences were compared against IMGT/GENE-DB human TR gene sequences so that V and J genes could be assigned. The TCRdist pipeline was used in a later analysis to assign CDR3 sequences and most-parsimonious VDJ recombination scenarios. In a later analysis, each TCR beta chain was defined by its CDR3 amino acid sequence together with its V-gene family, and reads lacking a unique V-gene family were excluded. In a later analysis, fewer than 650 highly shared, low-generation-probability nucleotide sequences were removed to address suspected cross-contamination and a sequencing artifact. A later analysis calculated a clonal expansion index for each public chain from normalized within-repertoire ranks of inferred template counts. In a later analysis, generation probabilities were computed using a VDJ recombination model fitted to out-of-frame rearrangements, and the results were checked against IGoR. Hypergeometric tests were used in a later analysis to score TCR-TCR, TCR-HLA and TCR-CMV co-occurrence, with a repertoire-size bias correction applied to the TCR pairs. To estimate false discovery rates, a later analysis permuted the HLA or CMV assignments 20 times. In a later analysis, co-occurring TCRs were grouped using DBSCAN, with TCRdist sequence similarity added in when clustering inside HLA-allele-positive subsets. For co-occurrence clustering, repertoires with fewer than 30,000 or more than 120,000 public chains were excluded, along with a handful of repertoires with anomalous nucleotide sharing. TCRdb holds this immuneACCESS table with in-frame rearrangements only. Some clones are missing; in checked studies, unresolved V genes explain under half, and the rest has no known cause. V and J calls and clone size follow that table, whereas D and trimming were derived from the DNA. The sample has roughly 99,000 clones on record, approximately 80% of them singletons. The ten largest make up 4.2% of the sample.

As concerns this clone: Its cognate antigen has yet to be identified. Base qualities are not recorded, but no much larger clone differs from it by a single base.

Study-level results and caveats: In a later genetic analysis, a missense DCLRE1C variant was associated with V-gene and J-gene trimming of TCR beta chains, and the association was replicated in an independent cohort. A cluster of highly shared sequence variants was judged likely to represent a technical artifact of the sequencing pipeline. A later analysis found that TCR association rates varied across HLA loci, with DRB1 alleles showing the most associated TCRs and HLA-C alleles the fewest. In a later analysis, most CMV-associated TCR beta chains were found to appear HLA-restricted, with HLA associations seemingly driven largely by CMV exposure. Because counts were too low, some 16 rarely observed V segments, including chromosome 9 orphons, were excluded from the earlier analysis of around 590 of the donors. In vitro tests confirmed that a few of the cytomegalovirus-associated TCR beta chains recognize cytomegalovirus antigens. Several of the top co-occurrence clusters appeared to be linked to parvovirus B19, influenza, CMV and Epstein-Barr virus, according to a later analysis. The classifier was reported to diagnose cytomegalovirus status with high specificity and sensitivity in both the original and validation cohorts. In this cohort, only TCR beta chains were sequenced, and detectable features were limited by the absence of alpha or paired-chain data. The only immune exposure information available for the cohort was CMV serostatus. Because HLA typing was missing for some donors at each locus, association tests included only the typed subset. A later analysis associated about 18,000 TCR beta sequences with specific HLA alleles at a false discovery rate of 0.05. Some IMGT-functional V segments, including TRBV6-2 and TRBV6-3, could not be told apart with the 87-base-pair reads, so those segments were excluded. Presence/absence analyses assumed roughly uniform sequencing depth across donors, an assumption that may not hold. Strong co-occurrence of HLA alleles, especially DR and DQ, made assigning TCR associations to individual alleles difficult. A total of 150 or so TCR beta chains were listed by the study as associated with cytomegalovirus. A later genetic analysis reported fewer N-insertions in productive TCRs among donors in an Asian-associated ancestry cluster than the roughly 700-donor mean. Linkage disequilibrium might explain the correlated functional status among segregating V segments, but an unknown experimental factor could not be ruled out. In a later analysis, HLA-associated TCR beta chains showed more clonal expansion and lower generation probabilities than non-associated chains that were equally common. Most TCR sequences were observed very rarely across donors, whereas some public TCRs were present in many individuals. The authors suggested that the approach could potentially be generalized to other disease states and immunological phenotypes. A further reported finding was that TCR beta sequences accurately predicted the HLA-A and HLA-B alleles for most subjects in the first cohort. In an earlier analysis of about 550 of the donors, most TCR beta V segments were observed in productive rearrangements about 90% or about 30% of the time, broadly matching IMGT annotations.

The CDR3 goes from the cysteine to the phenylalanine over 16 residues. Only the CDR3 DNA stays, 48 bases, in frame from base 1. Sequences SEHNR (CDR1) and FQNEAQ (CDR2) are obtained from the germline V gene (reference sequence). At the junction V is shortened by 3 bases and J by 0 bases, with 14 bases in between. Recombination connected TRBV7-9 to TRBJ1-1, with the D gene not clear enough to name. The sequenced sample consisted of PBMCs. The receptor's source is a male donor in good health and CMV-seronegative. CDR3 reads: CASSFPEEEMNTEAFF. The DNA sequence reads TGTGCCAGCAGCTTCCCTGAGGAGGAGATGAACACTGAAGCTTTCTTT. The variable domain in full, with residues beyond the CDR3 obtained from the reference TRBV7-9 and TRBJ1-1 genes, is DTGVSQNPRHKITKRGQNVTFRCDPISEHNRLYWYRQTLGQGPEFLTYFQNEAQLEKSRLLSDRFSAERPKGSFSTLEIQRTEQGDSAMYLCASSFPEEEMNTEAFFGQGTRLTVV.